Below, 10 T cell receptor beta chains from the same sample are listed, as sequenced in a study of CD8+ T cells in alopecia areata. RNA was isolated and reverse transcribed to cDNA, the sequencing template. TCRdb's table, derived via immunoSEQ multiplex PCR, lists solely in-frame clones and lacks some. The table records about 130,000 clones, under 60% of them present only once. Sequencing used CD4+ T cells sorted from blood, obtained at week 0. These receptors were obtained from a human donor with alopecia areata.

CDR3 bases: TGTGCCAGCAGCTTAGCGGGGGCTCACGAGCAGTACTTC. Its translation: CASSLAGAHEQYF. The genes are TRBV7-9 and TRBJ2-7, with a weak D call TRBD1 (6 bases). The CDR3 runs to 13 residues. V lost 0 bases and J lost 5, with 8 bases in between. Germline values: CDR1 SEHNR, CDR2 FQNEAQ (reference sequence).

The table lists this clone with a few counts. The same CDR3 also results from other DNA sequences found in this sample. The genes are TRBV29-1 and TRBJ1-2; D is unclear. Trimming took 6 bases from V and 2 from J, leaving 7 bases between them. This CDR3 is 11 amino acids long. Germline values: CDR1 SQVTM, CDR2 ANQGSEA. The CDR3 coding sequence is TGCAGCGTAGATGGAAACTATGGCTACACCTTC. It translates to CSVDGNYGYTF.

The chain is built from TRBV7-2 and TRBJ2-3; either TRBD1 or TRBD2 may fit D (5 bases each). This CDR3 is built from 16 residues. In germline, CDR1 is SGHTA, CDR2 FQGNSA. With 5 bases removed from V and 1 base from J, the gap between germline ends came to 16 bases. The CDR3 sequence is CASSPGRTRGTDTQYF. In DNA form, the CDR3 reads TGTGCCAGCAGCCCGGGACGGACGCGTGGCACAGATACGCAGTATTTT.

This clone has only a few counts. The rearrangement joins TRBV7-2 to TRBJ1-5; D uncertain. V gave up 2 bases and J gave up 0 bases, with 5 bases separating them. There are 14 residues in the CDR3. Germline CDR1 and CDR2: SGHTA and FQGNSA. In DNA, the CDR3 is TGTGCCAGCAGCTTACAGGATAGCAATCAGCCCCAGCATTTT. Protein: CASSLQDSNQPQHF. The full variable domain, with the rest looked up from reference TRBV7-2 and TRBJ1-5, is GAGVSQSPSNKVTEKGKDVELRCDPISGHTALYWYRQSLGQGLEFLIYFQGNSAPDKSGLPSDRFSAERTGGSVSTLTIQRTQQEDSAVYLCASSLQDSNQPQHFGDGTRLSIL.

Concerning this clone: At one end, the junction sequence differs from germline, possibly due to a read error. The V and J genes are TRBV18 and TRBJ2-7; tentative D call: TRBD1 (5 bases). The length of the CDR3 is 15 residues. CDR1 and CDR2 from the germline V gene are KGHSH and LQKENI. The CDR3 nucleotides read TGTGCCAGCCCACCAACAGGATCAAGCTCCTACGAGCAGTACTTC. Encoded protein: CASPPTGSSSYEQYF. The entire variable domain, with the rest obtained from reference TRBV18 and TRBJ2-7, is as follows: NAGVMQNPRHLVRRRGQEARLRCSPMKGHSHVYWYRQLPEEGLKFMVYLQKENIIDESGMPKERFSAEFPKEGPSILRIQQVVRGDSAAYFCASPPTGSSSYEQYFGPGTRLTVT.

This clone has only a few counts. This sequence joins TRBV30 and TRBJ2-1; 7 bases are shared with TRBD1. CDR3 length: 15 residues. The germline gives CDR1 GTSNPN, CDR2 SVGIG (reference sequence). Trimming at V came to 4 bases and at J to 6 bases, leaving 12 bases not matched to a gene. CDR3 bases: TGTGCCTGGACGACTAAAGAGGCAGGGGGCAATGAGCAGTTCTTC. Translating it yields CAWTTKEAGGNEQFF.

The gene calls are TRBV7-3 and TRBJ1-5; D is undetermined. This CDR3 has 13 amino acids. In germline, CDR1 is SGHTA, CDR2 FQGTGA. V lost 1 base and J lost 5, with 6 bases in between. In DNA form, the CDR3 reads TGTGCCAGCAGCTTAAGTTGGGATCAGCCCCAGCATTTT. Protein: CASSLSWDQPQHF. The variable domain in full, completed from reference TRBV7-3 and TRBJ1-5, reads GAGVSQTPSNKVTEKGKYVELRCDPISGHTALYWYRQSLGQGPEFLIYFQGTGAADDSGLPNDRFFAVRPEGSVSTLKIQRTERGDSAVYLCASSLSWDQPQHFGDGTRLSIL.

This clone was picked up a small number of times. The chain combines TRBV6-5 with TRBJ2-4, with TRBD2 identical over 9 bases. Germline CDR1 is MNHEY and CDR2 is SVGAGI. The V and J ends lost 6 bases and 7 bases, in that order; junction bases with no gene match: 4. The CDR3 is 13 residues long. In DNA form, the CDR3 reads TGTGCCAGCAGCCCGGCGGGGGGGAACATTCAGTACTTC. Encoded protein: CASSPAGGNIQYF.

The rearrangement links TRBV5-4 to TRBJ2-6, with 11 nucleotides matching TRBD1. CDR3 length: 17 residues. Germline loops: CDR1 SGHNT, CDR2 YYREEE (reference sequence). V shed 2 bases, J shed 0 bases, and the junction held 1 base outside the gene matches. CDR3 residues: CASSFGTGGSGANVLTF. The CDR3 coding sequence is TGTGCCAGCAGCTTCGGGACAGGGGGCTCTGGGGCCAACGTCCTGACTTTC.

This chain uses TRBV30 with TRBJ1-2; no definite D call. The CDR3 totals 13 residues. Germline loops: CDR1 GTSNPN, CDR2 SVGIG (reference sequence). The V gene lost 0 bases and the J gene lost 5 bases, with 10 bases spanning the gap. The CDR3 spells CAWSVGPTYGYTF. The CDR3, as DNA: TGTGCCTGGAGTGTAGGGCCTACTTATGGCTACACCTTC.